This T cell receptor (beta chain) stems from a study of T cells in Graves' hyperthyroidism and ophthalmopathy. Across the whole study: Sampling of peripheral blood happened at initial diagnosis, prior to any treatment. Study-level findings and limits: Among thyroid clonotypes expanded above 0.001, most also appeared in blood.

V was pared by 0 bases and J by 1 base, with 16 bases between. Germline values: CDR1 MNHEY, CDR2 SVGEGT. The CDR3 spans 18 residues. The CDR3 regions of TCR beta were amplified from RNA transcripts. HTBI primers were used for first-round RT-PCR of the TCR CDR3. TCRdb ran MiXCR on the multiplex PCR reads and lists one entry per CDR3 protein. The sample lists around 500,000 distinct CDR3 sequences; about 20% were seen once. Uncontrolled infection, other autoimmune disease, pregnancy and lactation each barred patients from inclusion. For the diagnoses, clinical symptoms, serum thyroxine and TRAb, thyroid ultrasound and orbital computed tomography were used. This clonotype was detected a few times. Antigen specificity is unknown.

What was sequenced was blood. The origin of this receptor is a woman between 65 and 79 years old with Graves' ophthalmopathy. J is TRBJ2-1 and V is TRBV6-2 or TRBV6-3, with a weak D call TRBD2 (6 bases). The DNA of the CDR3 is TGTGCCAGCAGTTACTCGAATCTTTTGCGGGATTCCTACAATGAGCAGTTCTTC. It yields the protein CASSYSNLLRDSYNEQFF.